This T cell receptor beta chain originates from a study of T cell changes during pregnancy in multiple sclerosis. Germline CDR1 reads SGDLS; CDR2 reads YYNGEE. The CDR3 is 15 residues long. The V and J ends lost 4 bases and 7 bases respectively, with 18 bases between them. TCRdb's table, derived via immunoSEQ multiplex PCR, lists solely in-frame clones and lacks some. The table shows 14,000 to 15,000 clones, with about 86% occurring only once. The chain couples TRBV9 to TRBJ1-3; D gene ambiguous. The clonotype originates from a female donor with multiple sclerosis, enrolled in a pregnancy study. The material was CD8+ T cells from peripheral blood mononuclear cells, obtained in the first trimester of pregnancy. As DNA, the CDR3 is TGTGCCAGCAGCTCCCAAGCCGGTCAAGTGAACACCATATATTTT. Translated, it gives CASSSQAGQVNTIYF.